This T cell receptor (beta chain) was found in a study of blood T cell repertoires in COVID-19. Study-level information: COVID-19 samples from acute and convalescent phases originated in the United States, Italy and Spain. Sources were T cells, B-cell-depleted T cells, or PBMCs; the material itself was cDNA or gDNA.

As handled by the study authors: Researchers report that nucleated cell counts were estimated from reference gene primer amplification. The data were produced by immunoSEQ multiplex PCR, yet TCRdb's version contains in-frame clones alone and is incomplete. V and J calls plus clone size are reproduced from that table; the DNA served to infer D and trimming. The sample lists about 290,000 clones, roughly 80% occurring once. The specimen sequenced was peripheral blood. The receptor's source is a woman in her forties or fifties with active or convalescent COVID-19.

The CDR3 nucleotides read TGCAGCGTCGCCACTCTAAGCTACGAGCAGTACTTC. Protein sequence: CSVATLSYEQYF. The rearrangement links TRBV29-1 to TRBJ2-7, with D unresolved. Per the germline V gene, CDR1 is SQVTM and CDR2 is ANQGSEA. Between the trimmed V and J ends, which lost 6 bases and 3 bases, there was a span of 12 bases. The CDR3 runs to 12 residues.